This T cell receptor beta chain was identified during a study of T cell changes during pregnancy in multiple sclerosis. Only one count was recorded for this clone. The protocol was immunoSEQ multiplex PCR, while the TCRdb copy is restricted to in-frame clones and leaves out a portion. The profile shows 30,000 to 40,000 clones, around nine tenths of them singletons. The CDR3 consists of 13 residues. V was clipped by 5 bases and J by 7 bases, with 14 bases between them. Germline assignment: CDR1 LNHDA and CDR2 SQIVND (reference sequence). The receptor's source is a female donor in good health, enrolled as a control in a pregnancy study. The source material was CD4+ T cells from peripheral blood mononuclear cells, sampled in the second trimester of pregnancy. This chain links TRBV19 with TRBJ1-2; tentatively, D is TRBD1 (5 bases). The chain's CDR3 is CASSPEWGGGYTF. CDR3 coding DNA: TGTGCCAGTAGTCCGGAGTGGGGGGGTGGCTACACCTTC.